Listed below are T cell receptor beta chains from one sample, sequenced in a study of T-cell reconstitution after alpha-beta-depleted transplantation in children. TCRdb itself ran the PCR reads through MiXCR, one entry per CDR3 protein. The table lists some 250,000 distinct CDR3 sequences, about 12% of them singletons. The sequencing used PBMCs from the stem cell graft donor, collected from the stem cell graft. These TCRs come from a human donor who donated a stem cell graft to a child with acute lymphoblastic leukemia. Each CDR3 is given with its conserved first and last residue. Fields, in order: clone size, D gene, V gene, J gene, CDR3 DNA, CDR3 protein. D genes are given only for firm matches. A clone size is listed for some rows: how often the clone was seen (once, few, many), or a class if it is expanded.

many	NA	TRBV21-1	TRBJ2-5	TGTGCCAGCAGCAAAGCTCCGGGCAGGGAAGGCCCCCAAGAGACCCAGTACTTC	CASSKAPGREGPQETQYF
many	NA	TRBV7-9	TRBJ2-1	TGTGCCAGCAGCTTAATAAGGGATGAGCAGTTCTTC	CASSLIRDEQFF
many	TRBD2	TRBV6-2/TRBV6-3	TRBJ2-1	TGTGCCAGCAGACTAGCGGGAGGAGTTGCTGAGCAGTTCTTC	CASRLAGGVAEQFF
many	TRBD2	TRBV20-1	TRBJ2-1	TGCAGTGCTAGAGAGGCGGGAGTTAAGAATGATGAGCAGTTCTTC	CSAREAGVKNDEQFF
many	NA	TRBV7-8	TRBJ2-3	TGTGCCAGCAGCTTAGCGTGGAGCACAGATACGCAGTATTTT	CASSLAWSTDTQYF
few	TRBD2	TRBV6-2/TRBV6-3	TRBJ2-5	TGTGCCAGCACCGCGTCTTCCGGGACTAGCGGGGGAACCCAGTACTTC	CASTASSGTSGGTQYF
NA	TRBD2	TRBV5-5	TRBJ2-5	TGTGCCAGGGGCTCTGGACTAGCGGAGACCCAGTACTTC	CARGSGLAETQYF
many	NA	TRBV6-2/TRBV6-3	TRBJ1-5	TGTGCCAGCAGCCGCCCCTATAGGTCCCAGCATTTT	CASSRPYRSQHF
many	TRBD2	TRBV6-2/TRBV6-3	TRBJ2-5	TGTGCCAGCAGTTATGGGCGGGAGTGGCGAGAGACCCAGTACTTC	CASSYGREWRETQYF
NA	TRBD1	TRBV7-2	TRBJ2-2	TGTGCCAGCAGCTTAGATGGGACAGGGGGTGCCGGGGAGCTGTTTTTT	CASSLDGTGGAGELFF
many	NA	TRBV12-3/TRBV12-4	TRBJ2-3	TGTGCCAGCAGTTTAGCGATGGGACGACAACCCTCCCTTTACACAGATACGCAGTATTTT	CASSLAMGRQPSLYTDTQYF
many	TRBD1	TRBV15	TRBJ2-5	TGTGCCACCAGCAGTGCTCGGGACAGGGGATCCGAAAGGGAGACCCAGTACTTC	CATSSARDRGSERETQYF
many	TRBD1	TRBV18	TRBJ2-2	TGTGCCAGCTCACGGACAGGCCCTGTTACCGGGGAGCTGTTTTTT	CASSRTGPVTGELFF
many	NA	TRBV6-1	TRBJ1-5	TGTGCCAGCACCACAACGCAGGGGAGCAATCAGCCCCAGCATTTT	CASTTTQGSNQPQHF
many	NA	TRBV28	TRBJ1-5	TGTGCCAGCAGTTTTCCCCTTACACGAGGCGGGCAGCCCCAGCATTTT	CASSFPLTRGGQPQHF
NA	TRBD1	TRBV29-1	TRBJ1-2	TGCAGCGTCCGGGACAGTGGCCGTACTAACTATGGCTACACCTTC	CSVRDSGRTNYGYTF
NA	NA	TRBV7-2	TRBJ1-3	TGTGCCAGCAGCTTAGGACCGGGGGCCGTTGGAAACACCATATATTTT	CASSLGPGAVGNTIYF
many	NA	TRBV7-2	TRBJ2-1	TGTGCCAGCAGCTCGACCACCGGGACGTCGGCCGAGCAGTTCTTC	CASSSTTGTSAEQFF
many	NA	TRBV3-1	TRBJ2-7	TGTGCCAGCAGCCAAACCCGGAGTGGGTTCTACGAGCAGTACTTC	CASSQTRSGFYEQYF
NA	TRBD1	TRBV7-7	TRBJ2-7	TGTGCCAGCAGCTCCCCAGGGGGCGAGCAGTACTTC	CASSSPGGEQYF
many	TRBD1	TRBV6-1	TRBJ2-4	TGTGCCAGCGAGATAGACAGGGTGGAAAACATTCAGTACTTC	CASEIDRVENIQYF
few	NA	TRBV5-1	TRBJ1-1	TGCGCCAGCAGCGACCCAGGGAGGAACACTGAAGCTTTCTTT	CASSDPGRNTEAFF
NA	NA	TRBV14	TRBJ2-1	TGTGCCAGCGGCAGAGCCACAAGGGATGAGCAGTTCTTC	CASGRATRDEQFF
many	TRBD1	TRBV6-1	TRBJ1-2	TGTGCCAGCAGTGAAAGGGACAGGGTATATGGCTACACCTTC	CASSERDRVYGYTF
NA	TRBD2	TRBV5-5	TRBJ2-5	TGTGCCAGCGGTCTTACTAGCGGAGGAGAGACCCAGTACTTC	CASGLTSGGETQYF
many	NA	TRBV28	TRBJ1-1	TGTGCCAGCAGGCCCCCGGCGAGAAACACTGAAGCTTTCTTT	CASRPPARNTEAFF
NA	NA	TRBV11-2	TRBJ2-5	TGTGCCAGCAGCTTTCAGGTCTTAGAGACCCAGTACTTC	CASSFQVLETQYF
NA	NA	TRBV30	TRBJ1-5	TGTGCCTGGAGTGTTGGTACGAGCAATCAGCCCCAGCATTTT	CAWSVGTSNQPQHF
many	NA	TRBV28	TRBJ2-7	TGTGCCAGCAGATCCCTGACCGAGCAGTACTTC	CASRSLTEQYF
NA	TRBD2	TRBV4-2	TRBJ2-3	TGTGCCAGCAGCCTCGCGCGGGGGGGACTGAGCACAGATACGCAGTATTTT	CASSLARGGLSTDTQYF
many	NA	TRBV5-1	TRBJ1-5	TGCGCCAGCAGCGAGAAGGTACAGGGCAGCAATCAGCCCCAGCATTTT	CASSEKVQGSNQPQHF
many	TRBD2	TRBV20-1	TRBJ2-1	TGCAGTGCTAGCGCCCTTATGAGGACTAGCCAGGGCAATGAGCAGTTCTTC	CSASALMRTSQGNEQFF
many	NA	TRBV27	TRBJ2-4	TGTGCCAGCAGTCCGGGACGGTTAGCCAAAAACATTCAGTACTTC	CASSPGRLAKNIQYF
many	TRBD1	TRBV5-1	TRBJ2-7	TGCGCCAGCAGCTTGGTACAGGGGACCCACGAGCAGTACTTC	CASSLVQGTHEQYF
many	NA	TRBV18	TRBJ2-7	TGTGCCAGCTCACCAGGGCAGGAGCAGTACTTC	CASSPGQEQYF
many	NA	TRBV20-1	TRBJ1-6	TGCAGTGCTAGTGGGCGGGGGAGATCACCCCTCCACTTT	CSASGRGRSPLHF
NA	TRBD2	TRBV20-1	TRBJ2-2	TGCAGTGCTCAGCCCTCTAGCGGAGCGAACACCGGGGAGCTGTTTTTT	CSAQPSSGANTGELFF
many	TRBD2	TRBV9	TRBJ2-7	TGTGCCAGCAGCGCTTCTAGCGGGGGAGGGGAGCAGTACTTC	CASSASSGGGEQYF
many	NA	TRBV5-6	TRBJ1-4	TGTGCCAGCAGCTTGCGAAGGACAAGCGAAAAACTGTTTTTT	CASSLRRTSEKLFF